Sequencing of this TCR beta chain was carried out in a study of blood T cell repertoires in COVID-19. Turning to the study itself: The origin of the acute and convalescent COVID-19 samples was the United States, Italy and Spain.

Assay: immunoSEQ multiplex PCR; the TCRdb copy retains only in-frame clones and omits some. The table includes under 250,000 clones, 86% detected once. The CDR3 sequence is 14 residues long. Germline assignment: CDR1 SEHNR and CDR2 FQNEAQ (reference sequence). The V gene end was trimmed by 3 bases and the J gene end by 7 bases; junction bases not matched to a gene: 6. This TCR was sampled from an elderly woman with COVID-19, enrolled during active disease. The V gene is TRBV7-9, the J gene TRBJ1-2; 9 nucleotides align to TRBD1. The sample consisted of peripheral blood. CDR3 coding DNA: TGTGCCAGCAGCTTCTCACAGGGGGCGGGTGGCTACACCTTC. Translation: CASSFSQGAGGYTF.